Detailed here is one T cell receptor beta chain. The entry originates in a study of blood T cells in healthy people across ages. Germline V gene data show CDR1 as MGHRA and CDR2 as YSYEKL. V lost 4 bases and J lost 0, with 13 bases in between. CDR3 length: 16 residues. Together with a sample-barcoded 5' primer, a J-beta primer mix was included in a second PCR lasting about 7 to 11 cycles. TCRdb re-derived calls from the 5' RACE reads in MiXCR, one entry per CDR3 protein. The table records around 750,000 distinct CDR3 sequences, 40% to 65% of them present only once. The rearrangement links TRBV4-1 to TRBJ2-1; D uncertain. This TCR was sampled from a man older than 75 in good health. The specimen was blood. CDR3 in DNA: TGCGCCAGCAGCCCCCGTTGGGCCAGCTCCTACAATGAGCAGTTCTTC. Translated, it gives CASSPRWASSYNEQFF.